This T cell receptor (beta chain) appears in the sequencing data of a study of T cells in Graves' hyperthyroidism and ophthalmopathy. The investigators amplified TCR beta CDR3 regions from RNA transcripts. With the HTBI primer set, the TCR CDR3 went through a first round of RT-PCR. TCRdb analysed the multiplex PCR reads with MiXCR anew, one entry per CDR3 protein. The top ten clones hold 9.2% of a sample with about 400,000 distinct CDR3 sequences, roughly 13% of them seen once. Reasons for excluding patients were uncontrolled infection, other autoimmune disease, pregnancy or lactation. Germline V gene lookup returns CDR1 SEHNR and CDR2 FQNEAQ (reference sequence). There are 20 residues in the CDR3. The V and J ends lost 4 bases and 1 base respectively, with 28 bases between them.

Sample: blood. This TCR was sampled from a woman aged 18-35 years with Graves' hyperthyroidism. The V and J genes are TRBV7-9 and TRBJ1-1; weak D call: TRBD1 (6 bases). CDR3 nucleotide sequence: TGTGCCAGCAGCTACTGTAATCGAGACAGGTGTCATAAACGGAACACTGAAGCTTTCTTT. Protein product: CASSYCNRDRCHKRNTEAFF.